This T cell receptor beta chain was observed in a study of blood T cell repertoires in COVID-19. Overall study: Material from acute and convalescent COVID-19 was sourced from the United States, Italy and Spain.

The authors' processing: Nucleated cell number was recorded as an estimate derived from reference gene primer amplification. Assay: immunoSEQ multiplex PCR; the TCRdb copy retains only in-frame clones and omits some. V, J and clone size derive from that table, while D and trimming were established from the DNA sequence. This sample has 150,000 to 200,000 clones, with approximately 80% found just once. The V segment lost 0 bases and the J segment 5 bases; nucleotides outside the gene matches: 11. This CDR3 has 17 amino acids. CDR1 and CDR2 from the germline V gene are SGHRS and YFSETQ. Sequenced input: peripheral blood. The J gene is TRBJ2-1, the V gene TRBV5-1, with 7 bases aligning to TRBD2. The origin of this receptor is a woman older than 75 with acute or convalescent COVID-19. CDR3 residues: CASSLGGGGRGNNEQFF. CDR3 DNA sequence: TGCGCCAGCAGCTTGGGAGGTGGCGGGAGAGGAAACAATGAGCAGTTCTTC.